These 3 T cell receptor beta chains were sequenced from one sample in a study of read filtering for tumor transcriptome and immune sequencing. The library was built from about 370 ng RNA with molecular barcoded adaptors for alpha/delta and beta/gamma chains. TCRdb fed the reads into MiXCR, producing one record per CDR3 protein. The data show about 5,200 distinct CDR3 sequences, 20% seen once. The sequenced sample was a population of CD138-negative cells sorted from bone marrow. The receptors were gathered from a donor at least 40 years old with multiple myeloma.

The table lists this clonotype with many counts. The rearrangement links TRBV5-1 to TRBJ2-7; 7 nucleotides line up with TRBD1. The CDR3 length is 12 residues. V shed 4 bases and J 5 bases; nucleotides not matched to a gene: 3. Germline lookup yields CDR1 SGHRS and CDR2 YFSETQ. CDR3 protein: CASSSDRDEQYF. In DNA, the CDR3 is TGCGCCAGCAGCAGCGACAGGGACGAGCAGTACTTC. The entire variable domain, with the rest obtained from reference TRBV5-1 and TRBJ2-7, is as follows: KAGVTQTPRYLIKTRGQQVTLSCSPISGHRSVSWYQQTPGQGLQFLFEYFSETQRNKGNFPGRFSGRQFSNSRSEMNVSTLELGDSALYLCASSSDRDEQYFGPGTRLTVT.

This clonotype has more than one count but fewer than ten. A far bigger clonotype differs at one base, so this is likely a read error. The chain employs TRBV6-2 or TRBV6-3 and TRBJ2-7; D gene uncertain. Germline V gives CDR1 MNHEY, CDR2 SVGEGT. V was trimmed by 5 bases and J by 7 bases, leaving 9 bases between them. The CDR3 length is 11 residues. The CDR3 here is CASSVMGEQYF. CDR3 sequence (DNA): TGTGCCAGCAGTGTAATGGGGGAGCAGTACTTC.

In this sample, this clonotype turned up many times. This chain uses TRBV27 with TRBJ2-7; TRBD2 matches 8 bases. The CDR3 consists of 15 residues. Germline-derived CDR1 and CDR2 are MNHEY and SMNVEV (reference sequence). The V segment lost 4 bases and the J segment 3 bases; nucleotides outside the gene matches: 8. The DNA of the CDR3 is TGTGCCAGCAGTTACTCGAGCGGGAGTCACTACGAGCAGTACTTC. This encodes CASSYSSGSHYEQYF.